The rows below give T cell receptor beta chains drawn from one sample of a study of OX40 agonist ivuxolimab in advanced cancers. Only in-frame clones appear in the TCRdb table, and some are missing; sequencing was by immunoSEQ multiplex PCR. This repertoire shows approximately 90,000 clones, approximately 86% found once; its top ten account for 3.5% to 4%. Sequencing was performed on CD4+ or CD8+ T cells sorted from blood, taken in a trial of the OX40 agonist ivuxolimab. Receptors were obtained from an adult with an advanced solid tumor such as melanoma, head and neck, liver or kidney cancer. The CDR3 runs from the conserved cysteine through the conserved F or W. Each record gives: V gene, J gene, clone size, CDR3 protein. Size is omitted from some rows. Given values are once, few, many or a class for expanded clones.

v_call: TRBV5-4; j_call: TRBJ1-1; clone_size: NA; cdr3_aa: CASSTSTRDAEAFF
v_call: TRBV27; j_call: TRBJ2-6; clone_size: NA; cdr3_aa: CASSPLDSGANVLTF
v_call: TRBV28; j_call: TRBJ2-7; clone_size: NA; cdr3_aa: CASSLSPSQSYEQYF
v_call: TRBV27; j_call: TRBJ1-5; clone_size: NA; cdr3_aa: CASSLGTGWQPQHF
v_call: TRBV7-2; j_call: TRBJ2-2; clone_size: once; cdr3_aa: CASSLVWDTGELFF
v_call: TRBV19; j_call: TRBJ2-5; clone_size: NA; cdr3_aa: CASSPGRTSGSVGETQYF
v_call: TRBV10-2; j_call: TRBJ1-5; clone_size: once; cdr3_aa: CASSSVYSNQPQHF
v_call: TRBV5-1; j_call: TRBJ2-7; clone_size: NA; cdr3_aa: CASSTYLRGSEQYF
v_call: TRBV2; j_call: NA; clone_size: NA; cdr3_aa: CASSAGLAGSYEQYF
v_call: TRBV5-6; j_call: TRBJ2-5; clone_size: NA; cdr3_aa: CASSLLAGVETQYF
v_call: TRBV27; j_call: TRBJ2-7; clone_size: NA; cdr3_aa: CASSLKQISSYEQYF
v_call: TRBV7-9; j_call: TRBJ2-7; clone_size: NA; cdr3_aa: CASSFLSGWGEQYF
v_call: TRBV7-9; j_call: TRBJ2-7; clone_size: NA; cdr3_aa: CASSRSVSSYEQYF
v_call: TRBV7-2; j_call: TRBJ2-1; clone_size: NA; cdr3_aa: CASSKTSGSVRNEQFF
v_call: TRBV29-1; j_call: TRBJ2-3; clone_size: few; cdr3_aa: CSVEVGTSGRPDTQYF
v_call: TRBV28; j_call: NA; clone_size: few; cdr3_aa: CASRTGTGTYEQYF
v_call: TRBV5-1; j_call: TRBJ1-5; clone_size: NA; cdr3_aa: CASSLAVDQPQHF
v_call: TRBV19; j_call: TRBJ2-6; clone_size: NA; cdr3_aa: CASSGRGGSPVGNVLTF
v_call: TRBV19; j_call: TRBJ2-2; clone_size: NA; cdr3_aa: CASSTTYSLGTGELFF
v_call: TRBV28; j_call: TRBJ1-4; clone_size: NA; cdr3_aa: CASSLQAATNEKLFF
v_call: TRBV5-1; j_call: TRBJ2-7; clone_size: NA; cdr3_aa: CASSIGGISNEQYF
v_call: TRBV5-1; j_call: TRBJ2-3; clone_size: NA; cdr3_aa: CASSRSLAGSQDTQYF
v_call: TRBV7-9; j_call: TRBJ1-3; clone_size: few; cdr3_aa: CASSPKHRIGNTIYF
v_call: TRBV2; j_call: TRBJ2-1; clone_size: NA; cdr3_aa: CASSEARPEEQFF
v_call: TRBV7-9; j_call: TRBJ2-5; clone_size: NA; cdr3_aa: CASSLQSGSETQYF
v_call: TRBV27; j_call: TRBJ1-5; clone_size: once; cdr3_aa: CASPEPPHSNQPQHF
v_call: TRBV4-1; j_call: TRBJ2-7; clone_size: NA; cdr3_aa: CASSQDFWTRQAHEQYF
v_call: TRBV5-4; j_call: TRBJ2-3; clone_size: NA; cdr3_aa: CASSLVALAGGRITDTQYF
v_call: TRBV7-9; j_call: TRBJ2-7; clone_size: NA; cdr3_aa: CASSPSPYEQYF
v_call: TRBV7-2; j_call: TRBJ2-2; clone_size: NA; cdr3_aa: CASSFYTGELFF
v_call: TRBV7-9; j_call: TRBJ1-1; clone_size: NA; cdr3_aa: CASILQGVTEAFF
v_call: TRBV5-4; j_call: TRBJ2-7; clone_size: NA; cdr3_aa: CASSYGTSGSYEQYF
v_call: TRBV28; j_call: TRBJ1-5; clone_size: NA; cdr3_aa: CASSTGQVTSTEPQHF
v_call: TRBV18; j_call: TRBJ2-1; clone_size: NA; cdr3_aa: CASSPTRPGNNEQFF
v_call: TRBV28; j_call: TRBJ2-7; clone_size: NA; cdr3_aa: CASRTPGQGAYEQYF
v_call: TRBV7-9; j_call: TRBJ1-3; clone_size: NA; cdr3_aa: CASSLVGMSGNTIYF
v_call: TRBV5-6; j_call: TRBJ1-1; clone_size: NA; cdr3_aa: CASSWAGYGEAFF
v_call: TRBV28; j_call: TRBJ2-7; clone_size: NA; cdr3_aa: CASSVGQVGSYEQYF
v_call: TRBV14; j_call: TRBJ2-3; clone_size: NA; cdr3_aa: CASSQDRDFSDTQYF
v_call: TRBV9; j_call: TRBJ2-3; clone_size: NA; cdr3_aa: CASSVGTGGSTQYF
v_call: TRBV20-1; j_call: TRBJ2-7; clone_size: NA; cdr3_aa: CSASQGTGDYF
v_call: TRBV9; j_call: TRBJ1-4; clone_size: once; cdr3_aa: CASSTGAGLSNEKLFF
v_call: TRBV9; j_call: TRBJ2-1; clone_size: NA; cdr3_aa: CASSVAGAGGNLNEQFF
v_call: TRBV5-1; j_call: TRBJ2-2; clone_size: NA; cdr3_aa: CASSLAADRYTGELFF
v_call: TRBV7-9; j_call: TRBJ1-1; clone_size: NA; cdr3_aa: CASSLVGQGVNTEAFF
v_call: TRBV7-9; j_call: TRBJ2-6; clone_size: NA; cdr3_aa: CASTTLTGANVLTF
v_call: TRBV28; j_call: TRBJ1-1; clone_size: NA; cdr3_aa: CASSFHDRDEGAFF
v_call: TRBV30; j_call: TRBJ2-3; clone_size: NA; cdr3_aa: CAWAQGATDTQYF
v_call: TRBV7-2; j_call: TRBJ1-2; clone_size: NA; cdr3_aa: CASSLAFRGRVGYTF
v_call: TRBV5-4; j_call: TRBJ2-2; clone_size: NA; cdr3_aa: CASSSWAGELFF